This T cell receptor beta chain is from a study of cytomegalovirus exposure and HLA in healthy donors. Regarding the study as a whole: While the bulk of TCR sequences proved rare, some public TCRs turned up in many donors.

Assay used: immunoSEQ multiplex PCR; TCRdb lists only in-frame clones, some missing. Among 190,000 or so clones listed, more than 65% were seen once. A remark on this clone: The antigen remains undetermined.

J lost 9 bases, V lost 9 bases, and 8 bases had no gene match. Germline V gene lookup returns CDR1 MNHEY and CDR2 SMNVEV (reference sequence). There are 13 residues in the CDR3. The sample was PBMCs. The receptor's source is a woman aged 18-29 years in good health and CMV-seropositive. The rearrangement links TRBV27 to TRBJ1-6; 7 bases match TRBD1. The CDR3: CASQPTGVSPLHF. DNA for the CDR3: TGTGCCAGTCAGCCCACAGGGGTTTCACCCCTCCACTTT.